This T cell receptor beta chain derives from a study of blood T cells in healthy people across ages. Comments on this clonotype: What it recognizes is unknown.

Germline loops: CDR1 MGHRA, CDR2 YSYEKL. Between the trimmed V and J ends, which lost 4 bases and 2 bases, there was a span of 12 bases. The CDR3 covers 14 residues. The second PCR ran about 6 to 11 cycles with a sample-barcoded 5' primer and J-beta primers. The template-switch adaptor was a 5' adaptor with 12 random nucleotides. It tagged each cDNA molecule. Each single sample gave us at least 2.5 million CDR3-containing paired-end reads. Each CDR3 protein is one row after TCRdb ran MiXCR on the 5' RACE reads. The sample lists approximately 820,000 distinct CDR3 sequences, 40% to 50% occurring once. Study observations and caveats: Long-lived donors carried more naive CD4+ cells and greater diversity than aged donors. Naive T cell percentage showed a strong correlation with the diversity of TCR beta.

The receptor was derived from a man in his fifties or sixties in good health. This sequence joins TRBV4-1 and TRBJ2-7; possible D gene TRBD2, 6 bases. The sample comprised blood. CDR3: CASSPQGGAYEQYF. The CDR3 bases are TGCGCCAGCAGCCCGCAGGGCGGGGCCTACGAGCAGTACTTC.